This note documents a single TCR beta chain sequence. Antigen unknown. Employing constant-segment primers, 5'RACE generated TCR alpha and TCR beta cDNA libraries bearing sample barcodes and UMIs. TCRdb re-called the 5' RACE reads with MiXCR, one entry per CDR3 protein. The sample contains 400,000 to 500,000 distinct CDR3 sequences, about 19% of which appear only once. V dropped 3 bases and J dropped 2 bases, with 17 bases sitting between them. This CDR3 is built from 16 residues. The V gene's germline CDR1 is MNHEY and CDR2 SVGAGI. This entry belongs to a study of T-cell memory formation after mild COVID-19. Broader study findings: For second-wave clones that peaked at day 37, SARS-CoV-2 specificity went unverified. Mainly CM and EM harbored the contracting CD4+ clones; mainly EMRA harbored the CD8+ ones. While clones contracting from day 15 to 85 were balanced between CD4 and CD8, later expanders leaned CD4+.

This receptor was obtained from an adult woman who had mild COVID-19 (a few samples of this study predate the infection). Cell type and time point are not known. Specimen: PBMCs or a T cell subset sorted from them (not recorded which). The chain carries TRBV6-5 and TRBJ2-7; a weak D match, TRBD1 (6 bases). For the CDR3, the DNA is TGTGCCAGCAGTTATAGGGACACAGGTGGGCCCTACGAGCAGTACTTC. Translation gives CASSYRDTGGPYEQYF.